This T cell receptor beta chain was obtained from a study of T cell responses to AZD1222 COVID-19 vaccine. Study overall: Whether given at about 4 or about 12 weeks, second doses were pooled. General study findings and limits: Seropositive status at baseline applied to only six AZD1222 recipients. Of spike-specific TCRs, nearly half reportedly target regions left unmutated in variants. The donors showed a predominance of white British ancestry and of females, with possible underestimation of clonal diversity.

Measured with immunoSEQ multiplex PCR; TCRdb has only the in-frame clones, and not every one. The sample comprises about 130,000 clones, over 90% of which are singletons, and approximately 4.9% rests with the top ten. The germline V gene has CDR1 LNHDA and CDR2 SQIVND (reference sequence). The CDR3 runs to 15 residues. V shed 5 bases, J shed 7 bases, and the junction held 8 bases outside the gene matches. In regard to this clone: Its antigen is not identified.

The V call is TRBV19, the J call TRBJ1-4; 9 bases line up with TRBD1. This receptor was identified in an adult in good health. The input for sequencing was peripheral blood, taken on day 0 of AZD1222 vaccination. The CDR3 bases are TGTGCCAGTAGTCCGACCGGGACAGGGTTTGAAAAACTGTTTTTT. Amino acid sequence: CASSPTGTGFEKLFF.